The TCR beta chain described here comes from a study of blood T cell repertoires in COVID-19. The wider study: Samples taken during acute and convalescent COVID-19 were collected in the United States, Italy and Spain.

With V trimmed by 2 bases and J by 5 bases, 8 bases remained unmatched. Germline lookup yields CDR1 SGHTA and CDR2 FQGTGA. This CDR3 region has 17 residues. Assay: immunoSEQ multiplex PCR; the TCRdb copy retains only in-frame clones and omits some. The profile covers over 60,000 clones, with 70% to 90% appearing a single time and less than 3% taken by the ten largest. This sequence joins TRBV7-3 and TRBJ2-3; TRBD2 agrees at 12 bases. Sequencing was carried out using peripheral blood. The clonotype originates from an older man with active or convalescent COVID-19. The CDR3 sequence is CASSLVALAGGIDTQYF. The DNA of the CDR3 is TGTGCCAGCAGCTTAGTAGCTCTAGCGGGAGGGATAGATACGCAGTATTTT.